Following are 28 T cell receptor beta chains from one sample sequenced in a study of vaccination effects on CD4 cells after COVID-19. The antigens of these receptors remain unknown. Subsequent to a culture period of around eleven days, CD4+ T cells were isolated. Assay used: immunoSEQ multiplex PCR; TCRdb lists only in-frame clones, some missing. The table includes around 40,000 clones, 68% detected once. The source material was CD4+ T cells from PBMCs cultured without peptide, sampled before COVID-19 vaccination. The receptors were gathered from a human donor who received a COVID-19 vaccine.

The V and J genes are TRBV6-5 and TRBJ2-7; no definite D call. The CDR3 covers 13 residues. Germline assignment: CDR1 MNHEY and CDR2 SVGAGI. V was trimmed by 6 bases and J by 4 bases, leaving 13 bases between them. CDR3 loop: CASRPSAAYEQYF. The CDR3 region has the DNA TGTGCCAGCAGACCATCAGCAGCATACGAGCAGTACTTC.

V usage is TRBV5-6 and J usage is TRBJ2-5; D gene uncertain. The CDR3 is 13 amino acids. Germline CDR1 is SGHDT and CDR2 is YYEEEE. With 4 bases removed from V and 2 bases from J, the gap between germline ends came to 9 bases. The chain's CDR3 is CASSRGSQETQYF. The CDR3 DNA sequence: TGTGCCAGCAGCCGAGGATCACAAGAGACCCAGTACTTC.

V and J are TRBV19 and TRBJ1-2, with 7 bases aligning to TRBD1. Germline CDR1 is LNHDA and CDR2 is SQIVND (reference sequence). The V segment lost 3 bases and the J segment 4 bases; nucleotides outside the gene matches: 5. There are 14 residues in the CDR3. CDR3 nucleotide sequence: TGTGCCAGTAGTATTGGGACAGAGTCCTATGGCTACACCTTC. Translation gives CASSIGTESYGYTF.

This chain uses TRBV6-5 with TRBJ1-2; D uncertain. Germline CDR1 and CDR2: MNHEY and SVGAGI. The V end lost 4 bases, the J end lost 2 bases, and 8 bases lay between the germline ends. The CDR3 covers 13 residues. The chain's CDR3 is CASSWVQNYGYTF. CDR3 in DNA: TGTGCCAGCAGTTGGGTACAGAACTATGGCTACACCTTC.

The chain carries TRBV7-9 and TRBJ1-6; D might be TRBD1 (5 bases). V was cut by 1 base and J by 6 bases, with 16 bases left in between. In germline, CDR1 is SEHNR, CDR2 FQNEAQ (reference sequence). CDR3 size: 17 residues. This CDR3 reads CASSLVLPTVINSPLHF. The DNA of the CDR3 is TGTGCCAGCAGCTTAGTACTCCCGACAGTCATTAATTCACCCCTCCACTTT.

This clone was seen a handful of times. The chain employs TRBV28 and TRBJ1-5; D is unclear. The germline CDR1 and CDR2 sequences are MDHEN and SYDVKM. The ends were cut back, 7 bases at V and 2 bases at J, with 3 bases in the middle. The CDR3 totals 11 residues. Here the CDR3 DNA reads TGTGCCAGCACCGGCAATCAGCCCCAGCATTTT. This translates into CASTGNQPQHF.

This chain uses TRBV5-6 with TRBJ1-1; maybe TRBD1 (5 bases). Between the trimmed V and J ends, which lost 0 bases and 4 bases, there was a span of 10 bases. Germline CDR1 and CDR2: SGHDT and YYEEEE. The CDR3 loop spans 14 amino acids. This CDR3 is CASSLGRRGTEAFF. CDR3 in DNA: TGTGCCAGCAGCTTGGGCCGAAGGGGCACTGAAGCTTTCTTT.

The V call is TRBV14, the J call TRBJ2-6; either TRBD1 or TRBD2 may supply D (5 bases each). V was pared by 1 base and J by 2 bases, with 15 bases between. This CDR3 region has 18 residues. CDR1 and CDR2 from the germline V gene are SGHDN and FVKESK. CDR3 protein: CASSQGSGTSTGANVLTF. DNA for the CDR3: TGTGCCAGCAGCCAAGGGTCCGGGACCTCGACTGGGGCCAACGTCCTGACTTTC. Supplemented by reference TRBV14 and TRBJ2-6, the full variable domain reads EAGVTQFPSHSVIEKGQTVTLRCDPISGHDNLYWYRRVMGKEIKFLLHFVKESKQDESGMPNNRFLAERTGGTYSTLKVQPAELEDSGVYFCASSQGSGTSTGANVLTFGAGSRLTVL.

The count of this clone is one. The rearrangement links TRBV3-1 (or the pseudogene TRBV3-2) to TRBJ2-7; the D gene is possibly TRBD1 (8 bases). Germline V gene lookup returns CDR1 LGHDT and CDR2 YNNKEL (reference sequence). Deletions cut 4 bases from V and 4 bases from J, with 14 bases between. This CDR3 contains 14 residues. In DNA form, the CDR3 reads TGTGCCAGCAGCCGGAACAGGGGGGGATACGAGCAGTACTTC. This codes for CASSRNRGGYEQYF.

The chain recombines TRBV10-3 with TRBJ2-1, with TRBD2 identical over 7 bases. J was trimmed by 5 bases and V by 6 bases; bases with no gene match: 10. CDR1 is ENHRY, CDR2 SYGVKD, per germline. The CDR3 is 15 amino acids. The CDR3 DNA sequence: TGTGCCATCAGGGACGCAGCGGGGATAAACAATGAGCAGTTCTTC. It is translated as CAIRDAAGINNEQFF.

This clone was recorded a few times. The chain employs TRBV10-1 and TRBJ1-1, with 9 bases matching TRBD1. Germline CDR1 reads WNHNN; CDR2 reads SYGVQD (reference sequence). With V trimmed by 8 bases and J by 4 bases, 8 bases remained unmatched. CDR3 size: 14 residues. CDR3: CASRSGQGGTEAFF. The CDR3, as DNA: TGCGCCAGCCGCTCGGGACAGGGAGGCACTGAAGCTTTCTTT.

V gene TRBV12-3 or TRBV12-4 combines with J gene TRBJ2-1; maybe TRBD2 (5 bases). The V and J ends lost 0 bases and 8 bases respectively, with 8 bases between them. This CDR3 has 13 residues. The CDR3: CASSLAAGYEQFF. DNA of the CDR3: TGTGCCAGCAGTTTAGCGGCGGGCTATGAGCAGTTCTTC.

The V gene is TRBV6-1, the J gene TRBJ2-3, with D perhaps matching TRBD1 (6 bases). The CDR3 is 14 amino acids. Trimming stripped 3 bases from V and 1 base from J, with 8 bases between. Per germline, CDR1 MNHNS and CDR2 SASEGT. The CDR3 protein is CASSDRGGTDTQYF. The CDR3 DNA reads TGTGCCAGCAGTGACAGGGGTGGCACAGATACGCAGTATTTT.

V is TRBV18 and J is TRBJ1-1; D uncertain. V was clipped by 0 bases and J by 3 bases, with 11 bases between them. The germline CDR1 and CDR2 sequences are KGHSH and LQKENI. CDR3 length: 15 residues. DNA of the CDR3: TGTGCCAGCTCACCACCTAGCGTGTGGGACACTGAAGCTTTCTTT. Its translation is CASSPPSVWDTEAFF. The whole variable domain, remainder taken from reference TRBV18 and TRBJ1-1, is NAGVMQNPRHLVRRRGQEARLRCSPMKGHSHVYWYRQLPEEGLKFMVYLQKENIIDESGMPKERFSAEFPKEGPSILRIQQVVRGDSAAYFCASSPPSVWDTEAFFGQGTRLTVV.

The V and J genes are TRBV6-6 and TRBJ2-7; no reliable D call. With 2 bases removed from V and 4 bases from J, the gap between germline ends came to 9 bases. The length of the CDR3 is 13 residues. CDR1 is MNHNY, CDR2 SVGAGI, per germline (reference sequence). CDR3 DNA: TGTGCCAGCAGTTACGCTGGGGATTACGAGCAGTACTTC. Residues: CASSYAGDYEQYF.

CDR3 DNA sequence: TGTGCCAGCACATCCGTGGGTGAAAAACTGTTTTTT. Protein product: CASTSVGEKLFF. J is TRBJ1-4 and V is TRBV3-1 (or the pseudogene TRBV3-2); D is ambiguous. Per germline, CDR1 LGHDT and CDR2 YNNKEL (reference sequence). V was clipped by 7 bases and J by 7 bases, with 10 bases between them. The length of the CDR3 is 12 residues.

The genes are TRBV5-1 and TRBJ1-6; D not resolved. Germline-derived CDR1 and CDR2 are SGHRS and YFSETQ. This CDR3 has 15 amino acids. Trimming left V 0 bases short and J 8 bases short, with 12 bases between. The CDR3 protein is CASSLGGREDSPLHF. CDR3 DNA sequence: TGCGCCAGCAGCTTGGGGGGTAGGGAGGATTCACCCCTCCACTTT.

The V call is TRBV5-5, the J call TRBJ2-7, with D uncertain. Germline V gives CDR1 SGHKS, CDR2 YYEKEE (reference sequence). CDR3 size: 11 residues. V lost 5 bases and J 1 base, leaving 4 bases between the germline ends. The CDR3 here is CASSRSYEQYF. DNA of the CDR3: TGTGCCAGCAGTCGGTCCTACGAGCAGTACTTC.

The chain recombines TRBV6-4 with TRBJ2-3; 8 bases line up with TRBD2. Unmatched junction bases numbered 13, after V lost 6 bases and J lost 2 bases. CDR1 MRHNA and CDR2 SNTAGT come from the germline V gene. The CDR3 has 17 amino acids. CDR3 sequence (DNA): TGTGCCAGCAGACGTAGCGGGACCCTTGCCCACACAGATACGCAGTATTTT. Its protein is CASRRSGTLAHTDTQYF.

The chain has TRBV3-1 (or the pseudogene TRBV3-2) and TRBJ1-1, with D possibly matching TRBD1 (5 bases). The CDR3 is 14 residues long. The ends were cut back, 3 bases at V and 4 bases at J, with 12 bases in the middle. The germline CDR1 and CDR2 sequences are LGHDT and YNNKEL (reference sequence). CDR3 region: CASSQGDRGTEAFF. The CDR3 DNA is TGTGCCAGCAGCCAGGGGGATAGGGGCACTGAAGCTTTCTTT.

The chain recombines TRBV12-3 or TRBV12-4 with TRBJ1-5, with 10 bases that match TRBD1. Trimming removed 7 bases from V and 5 bases from J; junction bases left unmatched: 2. This CDR3 comprises 13 residues. In DNA, the CDR3 is TGTGCCAGCATTGGGACAGGGGATCAGCCCCAGCATTTT. Its translation: CASIGTGDQPQHF.

The table lists this clone with a few counts. The chain employs TRBV3-1 (or the pseudogene TRBV3-2) and TRBJ1-2; unclear D gene. V gave up 7 bases and J gave up 4 bases, with 19 bases separating them. CDR1 is LGHDT, CDR2 YNNKEL, per germline (reference sequence). The CDR3 length is 15 residues. The CDR3 DNA follows: TGTGCCAGCAACCCAGGACCAATTAAAGGCTATGGCTACACCTTC. It codes for CASNPGPIKGYGYTF.

The chain has TRBV3-1 (or the pseudogene TRBV3-2) and TRBJ2-3, with D unclear. The CDR3 has 16 residues. CDR1 and CDR2 (germline): LGHDT, YNNKEL (reference sequence). The germline V and J ends were trimmed by 3 bases and 4 bases, with 17 bases remaining between them. The CDR3 is CASSQLGRAGADTQYF. The CDR3, as DNA: TGTGCCAGCAGCCAGTTAGGACGGGCTGGAGCAGATACGCAGTATTTT.

In its sample, this clone was seen a few times. The V and J genes are TRBV29-1 and TRBJ2-1; TRBD2 matches at 12 bases. The germline gives CDR1 SQVTM, CDR2 ANQGSEA. V dropped 6 bases and J dropped 8; count of bases not matched to a gene: 5. CDR3 length equals 13 residues. This CDR3 is CSVGGLAGDEQFF. Written as DNA, the CDR3 is TGCAGCGTGGGGGGACTAGCGGGCGATGAGCAGTTCTTC.

The chain employs TRBV21-1 and TRBJ2-3; the table gives TRBD2 as D, unverified against the DNA. TRBV21-1 constitutes a pseudogene. CDR3 length: 17 amino acids. CDR3 sequence reads: CASSKGGRPTGTDTQYF. The CDR3 DNA is TGTGCCAGCAGCAAAGGCGGGCGCCCGACGGGCACAGATACGCAGTATTTT.

This rearrangement joins TRBV4-1 to TRBJ2-1; the match to TRBD2 covers 8 bases. The germline V gene has CDR1 MGHRA and CDR2 YSYEKL. Trimming cost V 3 bases and J 2 bases; bases outside gene matches: 9. The CDR3 is 17 amino acids. The CDR3 bases are TGCGCCAGCAGCCAGGGATTGGGCGGGAGGCCCTACAATGAGCAGTTCTTC. It is translated as CASSQGLGGRPYNEQFF.

The chain combines TRBV19 with TRBJ1-2; D remains ambiguous. This CDR3 is 17 amino acids long. V was clipped by 9 bases and J by 3 bases, with 26 bases between them. CDR1 LNHDA and CDR2 SQIVND come from the germline V gene (reference sequence). The CDR3, as DNA: TGTGCCAGCCTCAACGAGCCGGGCGGGAAGGTGGACTATGGCTACACCTTC. It specifies CASLNEPGGKVDYGYTF.

V usage is TRBV7-9 and J usage is TRBJ2-2, with 8 bases lining up with TRBD2. Germline V gene sequence: CDR1 SEHNR, CDR2 FQNEAQ (reference sequence). CDR3 size: 16 residues. The trim removed 8 bases at V and 7 bases at J, leaving 15 bases unmatched. CDR3 amino acids: CASYSSGGGRIGELFF. CDR3 sequence (DNA): TGTGCCAGCTACTCGTCCGGGGGGGGGCGCATCGGGGAGCTGTTTTTT.